This TCR beta chain is from a study of OX40 agonist ivuxolimab in advanced cancers. Study-level information: Averaging roughly 60 years in age, with a range of roughly 23 to 80, the cohort was about 85% male. In three patients, partial responses were observed, one with hepatocellular carcinoma and two with cutaneous melanoma.

A note on this clone: Its antigen is still unknown.

Germline V gene data show CDR1 as SGDLS and CDR2 as YYNGEE. V lost 7 bases and J 8 bases, leaving 9 bases between the germline ends. CDR3 length: 10 amino acids. The method was immunoSEQ multiplex PCR; TCRdb's version includes in-frame clones alone and lacks a portion of them. Here the sample spans nearly 45,000 clones, around 90% being singletons. Findings and limits, study-wide: At doses 0.1 to 3.0 mg/kg, CD4+ and CD8+ clones expanded.

Sampling of blood occurred at baseline, cycle 4 day 1, and cycle 7 day 1. The TCR was taken from an adult with an advanced solid tumor such as melanoma, head and neck, liver or kidney cancer. Sequences were derived from CD4+ or CD8+ T cells sorted from blood, sampled in a trial of the OX40 agonist ivuxolimab. The chain is built from TRBV9 and TRBJ1-2; TRBD1 might be the D (5 bases). This CDR3 reads CASGGSGYTF. CDR3 DNA: TGTGCCAGCGGGGGATCGGGCTACACCTTC.